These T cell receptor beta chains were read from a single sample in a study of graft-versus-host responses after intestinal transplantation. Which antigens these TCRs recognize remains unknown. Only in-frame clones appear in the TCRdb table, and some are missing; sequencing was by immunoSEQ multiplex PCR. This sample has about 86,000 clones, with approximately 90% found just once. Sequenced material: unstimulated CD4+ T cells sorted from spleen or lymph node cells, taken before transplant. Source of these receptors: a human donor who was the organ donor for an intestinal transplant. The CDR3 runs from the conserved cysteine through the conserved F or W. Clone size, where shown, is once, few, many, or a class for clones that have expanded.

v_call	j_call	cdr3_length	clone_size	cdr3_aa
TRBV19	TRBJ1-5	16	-	CASSIASGGSNQPQHF
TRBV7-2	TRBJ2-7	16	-	CASSRVRDRGFYEQYF
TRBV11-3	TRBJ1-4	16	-	CASSSTGQGWGEKLFF
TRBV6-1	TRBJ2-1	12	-	CASTGIYNEQFF
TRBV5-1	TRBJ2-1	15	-	CASSLPPVARGEQFF
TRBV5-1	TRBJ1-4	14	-	CASSRTGTNEKLFF
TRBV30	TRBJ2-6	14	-	CAWKISGWANVLTF
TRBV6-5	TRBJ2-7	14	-	CASSYGGVVYEQYF
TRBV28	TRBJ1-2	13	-	CASSFNADYGYTF
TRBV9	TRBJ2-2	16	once	CASSLSSGGYTGELFF
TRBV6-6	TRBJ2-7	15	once	CASSLSPGQGTEQYF
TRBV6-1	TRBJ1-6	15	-	CASSISGTGYSPLHF
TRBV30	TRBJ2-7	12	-	CAADRGGTGQYF
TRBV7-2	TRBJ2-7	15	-	CASSLGGTTSYEQYF
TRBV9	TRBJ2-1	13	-	CASSPGQYNEQFF
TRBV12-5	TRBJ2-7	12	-	CASRQGIYEQYF
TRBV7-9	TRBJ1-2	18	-	CASSLGGRGGEDRYGYTF
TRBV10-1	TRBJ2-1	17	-	CASSESTSGGDYNEQFF
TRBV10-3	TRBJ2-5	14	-	CAISETHGSETQYF
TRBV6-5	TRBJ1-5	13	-	CASSERGYLPQHF
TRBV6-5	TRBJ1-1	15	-	CASSNRRDRNTEAFF
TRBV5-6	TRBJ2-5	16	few	CASSLAQDSLVETQYF
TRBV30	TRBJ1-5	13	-	CAAGGRSNQPQHF
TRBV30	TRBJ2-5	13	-	CAWTGTVGETQYF
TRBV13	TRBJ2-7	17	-	CASSLLTLLGRGTVQYF
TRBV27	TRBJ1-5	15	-	CASSLGSYSNQPQHF
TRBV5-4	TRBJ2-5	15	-	CASSSGQGGGETQYF
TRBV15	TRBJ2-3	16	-	CATSTGLAGVGHTQYF
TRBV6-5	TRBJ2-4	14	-	CASRTTGGPRIQYF
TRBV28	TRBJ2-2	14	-	CASKEGQPPGELFF
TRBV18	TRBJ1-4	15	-	CASSPQGVTNEKLFF
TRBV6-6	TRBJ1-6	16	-	CASSYSPDSYDSPLHF
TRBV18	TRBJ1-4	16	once	CASSPPWGGYGEKLFF
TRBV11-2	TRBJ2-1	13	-	CASSRDRSDEQFF
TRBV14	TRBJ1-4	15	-	CASSQELRGRGKLFF
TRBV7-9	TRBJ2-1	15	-	CASSHNRGGINEQFF
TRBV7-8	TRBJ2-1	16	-	CASSKQSGGGLNEQFF
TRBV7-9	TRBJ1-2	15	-	CASSFSGTGGLGYTF
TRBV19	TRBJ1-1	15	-	CASSIGGTGTKKAFF
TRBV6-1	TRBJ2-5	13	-	CASWASGQETQYF
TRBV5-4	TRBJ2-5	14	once	CASSGQGGKETQYF
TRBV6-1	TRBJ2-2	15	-	CASSRDRANTGELFF
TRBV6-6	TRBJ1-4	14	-	CASSYSGVNEKLFF
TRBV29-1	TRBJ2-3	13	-	CSVVAGGTDTQYF
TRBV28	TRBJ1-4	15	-	CASSLPGGNNEKLFF
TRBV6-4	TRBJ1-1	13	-	CASSGDFGTEAFF
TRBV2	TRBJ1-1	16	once	CASRGVRGLVGTEAFF
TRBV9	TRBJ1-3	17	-	CASSVLPTGTSGNTIYF
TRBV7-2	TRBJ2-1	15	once	CASSLVSSSYNEQFF
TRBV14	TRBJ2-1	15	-	CASSPGTSGSRVQFF
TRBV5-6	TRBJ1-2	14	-	CASSQGLRAYGYTF
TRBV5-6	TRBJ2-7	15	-	CASSLEETGTYEQYF
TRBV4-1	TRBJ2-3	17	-	CASSPVIAGPSTDTQYF
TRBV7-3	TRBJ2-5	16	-	CASSLNPPGVKETQYF